The table lists the clone carrying this T cell receptor beta chain with many counts. Its cognate antigen is unknown. The entry originates in a study of T cells in Graves' hyperthyroidism and ophthalmopathy. Study-level findings and limits: Blood also carried most thyroid clonotypes expanded above 0.001.

TCR beta CDR3 sequences were amplified from RNA transcripts. HTBI primers drove first-round RT-PCR of the TCR CDR3. TCRdb reanalysed the multiplex PCR reads using MiXCR and keeps one entry per CDR3 protein. This sample has hundreds of thousands of distinct CDR3 sequences; 20% to 25% occur once, and the top ten carry 34%. This CDR3 spans 17 amino acids. The junction had 15 bases not matched to a gene; V was cut back by 6 bases and J by 3 bases. The sequencing input was blood. The chain uses TRBV12-3 or TRBV12-4 and TRBJ1-1; 8 bases map to TRBD1. The source of this sequence is a man aged 30 to 39 with Graves' ophthalmopathy. CDR3 loop: CASRRIRGRLDDTEAFF. The CDR3 coding sequence is TGTGCCAGCAGGCGCATCAGGGGGCGACTTGACGACACTGAAGCTTTCTTT.